The entry that follows covers one T cell receptor (beta chain) sequence. How the authors handled the data: Reference gene primers were amplified, and this amplification served to estimate nucleated cell counts. The table came from immunoSEQ multiplex PCR; TCRdb's copy has only in-frame clones and leaves some out. That table gives V, J and clone size, and the DNA gave D and trimming. The sample lists about 200,000 clones; 85% to 90% were seen once. The data are from a study of blood T cell repertoires in COVID-19. For the study at large: The samples span acute and convalescent COVID-19 from the United States, Italy and Spain. The cDNA or gDNA used as material had been derived from T cells, B-cell-depleted T cells, or PBMCs.

The V gene end was trimmed by 2 bases and the J gene end by 6 bases; junction bases not matched to a gene: 8. This CDR3 has 16 amino acids. The germline V gene encodes CDR1 MNHEY and CDR2 SVGEGT. V is TRBV6-2 or TRBV6-3 and J is TRBJ2-1; TRBD2 matches 9 bases. The sequenced material came from peripheral blood. The TCR was taken from a man in his fifties or sixties with acute or convalescent COVID-19. The CDR3 nucleotides are TGTGCCAGCAGTTACCCCGGACTAGCGAGTGTCAATGAGCAGTTCTTC. Its translation: CASSYPGLASVNEQFF.